This TCR beta chain is drawn from a study of control samples from healthy donors and cancer patients. TCRdb keeps only in-frame clones here, not all; method: immunoSEQ multiplex PCR. Counted here are fewer than 65,000 clones, approximately 89% occurring once; the ten biggest clones make up around 1.4%. This CDR3 has 12 amino acids. Germline V lookup: CDR1 SGHAT, CDR2 FQNNGV. Between the trimmed V and J ends, which lost 1 base and 3 bases, there was a span of 4 bases. The TCR originated in a man aged 35 to 55 with colorectal cancer. The sample taken for sequencing was PBMCs. The J gene is TRBJ2-7, the V gene TRBV11-2; D call uncertain. The CDR3 DNA is TGTGCCAGCAGCTTAGGGATCTACGAGCAGTACTTC. Translating gives CASSLGIYEQYF.